This T cell receptor (beta chain) was identified during a study of regulatory T cells in long-lasting Graves disease (dated by TCRdb to the early 2020s). For the wider study: Newly diagnosed Graves' disease patients had taken antithyroid drugs for less than 3 months. The study was registered as a clinical trial and conducted in China. Peripheral blood TCR sequencing and RNA sequencing compared persistent Graves' disease patients with newly diagnosed Graves' disease patients. A total of 35 or so samples underwent TCR sequencing: some 13 from persistent and around 20 from newly diagnosed Graves' disease patients.

What the study reported, not specific to this receptor: Because the primary lesion, thyroid tissue, could not be accessed, the study looked at peripheral blood alone. Preferential use of TRBV28, TRBJ1-2 and TRBJ2-5 was observed in persistent disease, whereas TRBV20-1 and TRBJ2-1 were favored in newly diagnosed disease. The small sample size was acknowledged by the authors as a limitation that may reduce accuracy. Sequencing and analysis were restricted to the TCR beta chain. Compared with newly diagnosed patients, persistent Graves' disease patients had lower TCR Shannon entropy and fewer highly expanded clones, which suggests clonal expansion. Persistent patients shared more public clonotypes among themselves (around 2,700) than newly diagnosed patients did (more than 950).

From the cysteine up to the phenylalanine, the CDR3 has a length of 14 residues. The DNA shown is the 42-base CDR3, in frame from base 1. V is cut by 2 bases and J by 10 bases, and the space between the germline ends is 18 bases. For CDR1 and CDR2, the germline V gene lists SGHRS and YFSETQ. Read against the paper, the sample's time point label means: newly diagnosed GD, antithyroid drugs for less than 3 months. For both TCR sequencing and RNA sequencing, RNA was extracted from PBMCs in TRIzol. The diagnosis of Graves' disease was made according to American Thyroid Association guidelines. Patients for the study were recruited at an endocrinology department in Xi'an, China. Each patient gave 7.5 to 10 milliliters of peripheral blood, collected in an EDTA anticoagulant tube. Ficoll Paque Plus density gradient separation was used to isolate PBMCs, and no additional T cell sorting was done. An Agilent 2100 Bioanalyzer and agarose gel were used to check RNA quality, and a NanoDrop 2000 was used to measure RNA concentration.

The library was generated by multiplex PCR. For sequencing, an Illumina HiSeq 4000 was employed. To build TCR beta libraries, CDR3 regions were amplified by Arm-PCR using iRepertoire HTBI primers. Before sequencing, the PCR products went through gel purification. As for how the authors treated the data: Gene usage analysis of CDR3 amino acid clonotypes used the approximately 56 TRBV and about 14 TRBJ segments found across samples. COPE and FqMerger were used to merge filtered high-quality paired reads into contigs. BLAST was used to align contigs to the IMGT TRBV, TRBD and TRBJ reference genes, and CDR3 was defined following IMGT. Any clonotype with a frequency above 0.1% was classified as a highly expanded clone. Repertoire diversity was measured by Shannon entropy, and V-J evenness by the Gini coefficient. A clonotype was considered public if more than one individual shared it. TCRdb itself trimmed the public reads at Q25 with fastp, ran MiXCR and retained productive beta chains. Each entry is one CDR3 protein sequence, shown with its most common DNA and genes. TCRdb, not the original authors, processed these V and J calls. Here the sample has approximately 400,000 distinct CDR3 sequences; 12% occur a single time. The ten largest make up about 20% of the sample.

Many counts were recorded for this clonotype. Its antigen remains undetermined. Per-nucleotide qualities are absent, and no much larger clonotype sits a single base away. These same records also appear under a second study, on T cells in Graves' hyperthyroidism and ophthalmopathy. From that second study: Stable Graves' hyperthyroidism was defined as the absence of progression to ophthalmopathy over 18 months of follow-up. Hyperthyroidism patients were newly diagnosed, with disease duration under 2 months, and aged 18 to 65 years. Any patient with an uncontrolled infection, another autoimmune disease, pregnancy or lactation was excluded. Clinical symptoms, serum thyroxine and TRAb, thyroid ultrasound, and orbital computed tomography formed the basis for the diagnoses. A first-round RT-PCR of the TCR CDR3 used the HTBI primer set with the Qiagen OneStep RT-PCR kit. Blood samples also contained most of the expanded thyroid clonotypes (frequency above 0.001), which suggests that blood repertoires may reflect thyroid immune responses. Ophthalmopathy was separated from stable hyperthyroidism by a 13 V-J signature model, with approximately 86% sensitivity and just over 81% specificity obtained in cross-validation and 80%/75% obtained in testing. In validation, the model predicted progression to ophthalmopathy a median of approximately 6.6 months before onset, with approximately 70% sensitivity and more than 72% specificity. TCR V-J signatures able to tell the groups apart were searched for in a discovery cohort of around 95 patients, of whom about 40 had Graves' ophthalmopathy and roughly 59 had stable Graves' hyperthyroidism. Prospective prediction of ophthalmopathy was tested in an independent validation cohort consisting of 18 to 20 hyperthyroidism patients and 17 patients who later progressed to ophthalmopathy. The 90 to 100 discovery patients were randomly split 7:3 into training and test sets. The study also compared thyroid tissue and blood T-cell repertoires from 6 or 7 Graves' hyperthyroidism patients. Once sampling was done, hyperthyroidism patients were given methimazole at a starting dose of 30 mg daily, whereas ophthalmopathy patients were given high-dose intravenous methylprednisolone. Libraries were constructed in a second round of multiplex PCR, after which size selection and purification were performed. Sequencing of the libraries was done on an Illumina HiSeq2000 using paired-end 100 bp reads. SOAPnuke was used to process the raw data, with reads discarded if the reads contained adapters or uncalled bases, had a mean Phred below 15, or lacked an exact constant-primer or identifier match. High-quality paired reads were merged with COPE v1.2.5, and unique nucleotide sequences were defined as clonotypes. MiTCR v1.1 was used to align the clonotypes against IMGT TRBV, TRBD and TRBJ reference segments. Only V-J combinations with frequency above 0.0001, covering about 99% of repertoires, were analysed. A TCS score was defined as the ratio between F50 (clonal expansion) and ExV (chaos), using BLOSUM62-based TCRdist between CDR3 peptides within each V-J. Welch's t-statistics and random forest reduced approximately 520 V-J features to 13, which were used in a naive Bayes classifier (R e1071). No statistical method was used to fix the sample size in advance, and group allocation was not hidden from the investigators. According to the paper, TCR Vbeta CDR3 sequencing was carried out on some 140 peripheral blood samples, which came from fewer than 50 ophthalmopathy, around 74 hyperthyroidism and approximately 17 progressor patients.

This sequence was found in a woman aged 18-29 years with Graves disease. Donor details come from another sample of the same person, matched by shared clones. The chain joins TRBV5-1 to TRBJ1-2, with the D gene uncertain. Sequencing used peripheral blood mononuclear cells (PBMCs), obtained at new diagnosis, from a patient treated with antithyroid drugs. The CDR3: CASSLLSRRRHYTF. Here is the DNA: TGCGCCAGCAGCTTACTTTCCCGGAGGAGACACTACACCTTC.